This T cell receptor beta chain was recovered during a study of CD8 T cells in ankylosing spondylitis. A single record per CDR3 protein comes from TCRdb applying MiXCR to the 5' RACE reads. The sample includes around 120,000 distinct CDR3 sequences, approximately 15% of them seen just once. V lost 0 bases to trimming and J lost 4 bases, with 13 bases between them. Germline V lookup: CDR1 SGHRS, CDR2 YFSETQ. This CDR3 contains 16 residues. The rearrangement joins TRBV5-1 to TRBJ2-2, with D possibly TRBD1 on 6 matching bases. The sample was blood, either unsorted or a sorted T cell fraction (not recorded which). The receptor's source is a female donor with ankylosing spondylitis or in good health (not recorded which). DNA of the CDR3: TGCGCCAGCAGCTTGGGAGGTCAGGGGTCCACCGGGGAGCTGTTTTTT. This encodes CASSLGGQGSTGELFF.